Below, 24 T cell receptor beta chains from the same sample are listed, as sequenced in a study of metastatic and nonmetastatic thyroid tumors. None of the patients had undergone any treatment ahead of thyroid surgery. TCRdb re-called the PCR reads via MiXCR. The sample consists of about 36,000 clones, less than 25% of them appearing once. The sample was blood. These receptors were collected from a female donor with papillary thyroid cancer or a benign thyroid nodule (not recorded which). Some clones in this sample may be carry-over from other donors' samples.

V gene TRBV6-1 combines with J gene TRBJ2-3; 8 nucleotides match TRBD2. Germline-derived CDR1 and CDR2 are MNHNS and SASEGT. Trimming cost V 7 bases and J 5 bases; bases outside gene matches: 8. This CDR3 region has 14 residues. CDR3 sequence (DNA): TGTGCCAGCAAGACGGGAGGGCCGGGAGATACGCAGTATTTT. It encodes CASKTGGPGDTQYF.

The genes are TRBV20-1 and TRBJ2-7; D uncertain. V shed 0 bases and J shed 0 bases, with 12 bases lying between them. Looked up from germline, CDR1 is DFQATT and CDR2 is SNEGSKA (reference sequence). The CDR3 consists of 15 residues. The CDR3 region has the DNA TGCAGTGCTAGAGATGGAGTCCGGAGCTCCTACGAGCAGTACTTC. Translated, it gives CSARDGVRSSYEQYF.

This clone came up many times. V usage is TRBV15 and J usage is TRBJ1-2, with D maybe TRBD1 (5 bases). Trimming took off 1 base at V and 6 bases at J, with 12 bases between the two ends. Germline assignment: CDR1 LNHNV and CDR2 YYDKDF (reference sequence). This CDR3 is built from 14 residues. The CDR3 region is CATSRGQSRDGYTF. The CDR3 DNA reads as TGTGCCACCAGCAGAGGACAGAGTCGTGATGGCTACACCTTC.

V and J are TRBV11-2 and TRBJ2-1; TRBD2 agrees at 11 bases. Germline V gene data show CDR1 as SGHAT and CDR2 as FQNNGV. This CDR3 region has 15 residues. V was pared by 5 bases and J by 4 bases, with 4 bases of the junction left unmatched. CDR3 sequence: CASSATSGTYNEQFF. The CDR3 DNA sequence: TGTGCCAGCAGCGCGACTAGCGGGACATACAATGAGCAGTTCTTC.

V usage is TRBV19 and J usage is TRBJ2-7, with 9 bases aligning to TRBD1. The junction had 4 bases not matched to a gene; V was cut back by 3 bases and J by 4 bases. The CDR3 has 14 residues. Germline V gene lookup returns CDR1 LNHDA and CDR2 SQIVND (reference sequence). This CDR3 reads CASSINRGPYEQYF. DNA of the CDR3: TGTGCCAGTAGTATTAACAGGGGGCCGTACGAGCAGTACTTC.

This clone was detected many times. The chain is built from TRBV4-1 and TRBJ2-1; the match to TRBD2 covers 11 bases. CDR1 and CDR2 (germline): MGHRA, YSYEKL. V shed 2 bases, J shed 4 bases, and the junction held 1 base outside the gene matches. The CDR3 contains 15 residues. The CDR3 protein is CASSQTSGGYNEQFF. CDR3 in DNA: TGCGCCAGCAGCCAAACTAGCGGGGGATACAATGAGCAGTTCTTC.

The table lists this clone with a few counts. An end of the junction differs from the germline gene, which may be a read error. The CDR3 bases are TGTGCCAGCAGGCAGCTACTGACAGTGGTTGGTGGGTCCAACGTCCTTACTTTC. Protein product: CASRQLLTVVGGSNVLTF. The rearrangement links TRBV6-5 to TRBJ2-6; a weak D match, TRBD1 (5 bases). CDR3 length equals 18 residues. CDR1 is MNHEY, CDR2 SVGAGI, per germline.

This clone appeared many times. The CDR3 DNA sequence: TGTGCCTCCAAGGACGGGGGCTCTGGAAACACCATATATTTT. Translating it yields CASKDGGSGNTIYF. The genes are TRBV9 and TRBJ1-3; tentatively, D is TRBD1 (5 bases). Germline CDR1 is SGDLS and CDR2 is YYNGEE. Trimming cost V 10 bases and J 0 bases, with 14 bases left between them. The length of the CDR3 is 14 residues.

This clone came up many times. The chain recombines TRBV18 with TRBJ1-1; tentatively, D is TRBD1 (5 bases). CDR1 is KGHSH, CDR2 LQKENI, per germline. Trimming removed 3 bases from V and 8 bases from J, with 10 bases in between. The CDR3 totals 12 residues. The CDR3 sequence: CASSPQGREAFF. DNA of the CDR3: TGTGCCAGCTCACCTCAGGGTAGAGAAGCTTTCTTT.

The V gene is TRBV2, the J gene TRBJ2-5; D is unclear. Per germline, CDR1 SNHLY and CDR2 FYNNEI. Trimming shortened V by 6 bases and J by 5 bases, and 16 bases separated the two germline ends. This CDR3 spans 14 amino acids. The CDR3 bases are TGTGCCAGCAGCCCAAGGACGATTCTGGAGACCCAGTACTTC. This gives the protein CASSPRTILETQYF.

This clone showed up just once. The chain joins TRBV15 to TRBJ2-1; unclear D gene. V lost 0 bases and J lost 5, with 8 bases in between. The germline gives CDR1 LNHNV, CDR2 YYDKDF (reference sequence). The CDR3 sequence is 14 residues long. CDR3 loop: CATSRERGHNEQFF. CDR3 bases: TGTGCCACCAGCAGAGAAAGAGGCCACAATGAGCAGTTCTTC.

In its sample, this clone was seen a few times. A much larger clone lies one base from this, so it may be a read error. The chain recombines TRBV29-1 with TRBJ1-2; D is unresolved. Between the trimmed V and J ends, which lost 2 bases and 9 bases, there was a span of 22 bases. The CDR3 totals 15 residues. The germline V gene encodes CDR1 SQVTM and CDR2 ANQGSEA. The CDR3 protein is CSVEPLAGLGYCYTF. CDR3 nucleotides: TGCAGCGTTGAACCTCTCGCGGGCCTAGGGTATTGCTACACCTTC.

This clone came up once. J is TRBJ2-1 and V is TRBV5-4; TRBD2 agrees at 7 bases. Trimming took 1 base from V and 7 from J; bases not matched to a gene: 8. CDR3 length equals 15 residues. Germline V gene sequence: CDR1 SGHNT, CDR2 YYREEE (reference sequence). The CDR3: CASSLWGEGRNEQFF. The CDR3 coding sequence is TGTGCCAGCAGCTTGTGGGGGGAGGGAAGGAATGAGCAGTTCTTC.

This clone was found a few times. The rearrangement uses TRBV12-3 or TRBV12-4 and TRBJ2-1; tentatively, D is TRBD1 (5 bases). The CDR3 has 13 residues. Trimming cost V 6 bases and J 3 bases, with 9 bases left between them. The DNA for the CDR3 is TGTGCCAGCAGGACTGACAGCTACAATGAGCAGTTCTTC. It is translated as CASRTDSYNEQFF.

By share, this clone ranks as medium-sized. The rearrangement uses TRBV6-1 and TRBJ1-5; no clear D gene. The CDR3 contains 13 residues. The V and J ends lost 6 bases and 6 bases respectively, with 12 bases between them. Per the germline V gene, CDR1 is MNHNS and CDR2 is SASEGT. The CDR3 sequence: CASSARESQPQHF. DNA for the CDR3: TGTGCCAGCAGCGCTCGTGAGAGTCAGCCCCAGCATTTT.

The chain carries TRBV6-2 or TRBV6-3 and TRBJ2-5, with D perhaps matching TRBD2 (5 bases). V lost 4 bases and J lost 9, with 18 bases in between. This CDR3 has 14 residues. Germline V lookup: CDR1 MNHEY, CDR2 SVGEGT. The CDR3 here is CASSWTTEGRAQYF. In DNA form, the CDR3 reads TGTGCCAGCAGTTGGACCACCGAGGGAAGGGCCCAGTACTTC.

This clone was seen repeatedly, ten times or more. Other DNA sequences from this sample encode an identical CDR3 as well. Here the CDR3 reads CATSESLTDATSYNEQFF. CDR3 in DNA: TGTGCCACCAGTGAATCTCTGACTGACGCAACGTCCTACAATGAGCAGTTCTTC. The rearrangement links TRBV24-1 to TRBJ2-1; no definite D call. CDR3 length: 18 amino acids. Per the germline V gene, CDR1 is KGHDR and CDR2 is SFDVKD. V shed 4 bases and J shed 1 base, with 19 bases lying between them.

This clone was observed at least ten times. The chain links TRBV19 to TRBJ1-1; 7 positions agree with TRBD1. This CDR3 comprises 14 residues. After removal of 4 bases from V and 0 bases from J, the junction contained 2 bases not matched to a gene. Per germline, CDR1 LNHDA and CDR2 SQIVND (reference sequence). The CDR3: CASSTGQMNTEAFF. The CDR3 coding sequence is TGTGCCAGTAGTACGGGACAGATGAACACTGAAGCTTTCTTT.

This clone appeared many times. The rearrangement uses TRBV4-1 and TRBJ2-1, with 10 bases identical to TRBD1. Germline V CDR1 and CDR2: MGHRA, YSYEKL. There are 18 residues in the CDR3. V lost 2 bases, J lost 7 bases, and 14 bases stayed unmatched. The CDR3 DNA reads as TGCGCCAGCAGCCAATACTACCTCCCGGGACAGGGGAAAAATGAGCAGTTCTTC. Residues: CASSQYYLPGQGKNEQFF.

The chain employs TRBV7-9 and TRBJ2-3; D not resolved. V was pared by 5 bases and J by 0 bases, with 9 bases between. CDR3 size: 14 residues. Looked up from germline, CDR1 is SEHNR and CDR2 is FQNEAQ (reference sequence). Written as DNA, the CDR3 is TGTGCCAGCAGCCCCCGACTTAGCACAGATACGCAGTATTTT. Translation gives CASSPRLSTDTQYF.

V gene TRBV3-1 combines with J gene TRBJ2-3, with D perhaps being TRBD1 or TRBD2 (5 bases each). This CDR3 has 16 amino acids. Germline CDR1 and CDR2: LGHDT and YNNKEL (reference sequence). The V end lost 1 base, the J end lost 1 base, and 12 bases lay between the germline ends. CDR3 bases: TGTGCCAGCAGCCAAGCGGGACGTTTCGGCACAGATACGCAGTATTTT. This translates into CASSQAGRFGTDTQYF.

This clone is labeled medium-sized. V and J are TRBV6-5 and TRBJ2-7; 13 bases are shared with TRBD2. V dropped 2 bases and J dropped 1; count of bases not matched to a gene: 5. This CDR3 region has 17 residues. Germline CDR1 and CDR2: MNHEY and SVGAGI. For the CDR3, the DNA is TGTGCCAGCAGTTACGAGACTAGCGGGAGGACATCCTACGAGCAGTACTTC. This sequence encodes CASSYETSGRTSYEQYF.

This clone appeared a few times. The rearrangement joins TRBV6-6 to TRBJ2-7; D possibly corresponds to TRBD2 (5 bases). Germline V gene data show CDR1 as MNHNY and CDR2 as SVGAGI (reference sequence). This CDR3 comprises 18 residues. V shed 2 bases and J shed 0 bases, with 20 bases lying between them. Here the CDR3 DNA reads TGTGCCAGCAGTTACCAGCCCCGGTGGACTCTTAGCTCCTACGAGCAGTACTTC. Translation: CASSYQPRWTLSSYEQYF.

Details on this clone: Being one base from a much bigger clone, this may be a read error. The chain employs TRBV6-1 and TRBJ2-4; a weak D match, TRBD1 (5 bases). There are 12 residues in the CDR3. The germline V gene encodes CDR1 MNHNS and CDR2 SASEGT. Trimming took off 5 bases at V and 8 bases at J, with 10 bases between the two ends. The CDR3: CASSSDSDIQYF. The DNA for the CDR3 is TGTGCCAGCAGTAGCGACAGTGACATTCAGTACTTC.